Listed here are 21 T cell receptor beta chains from one sample, sequenced in a study of OX40 agonist ivuxolimab in advanced cancers. Here immunoSEQ multiplex PCR was the method, and the copy in TCRdb shows in-frame clones only, minus some. The table records 60,000 to 75,000 clones, around 86% of them present only once. Specimen: CD4+ or CD8+ T cells sorted from blood, collected in a trial of the OX40 agonist ivuxolimab. The receptors shown here come from an adult with an advanced solid tumor such as melanoma, head and neck, liver or kidney cancer.

J is TRBJ1-5 and V is TRBV19; no definite D call. The CDR3 length is 12 residues. Germline V gene data show CDR1 as LNHDA and CDR2 as SQIVND (reference sequence). V was trimmed by 3 bases and J by 11 bases, leaving 11 bases between them. CDR3 protein: CASSIVVGSQHF. The CDR3 coding sequence is TGTGCCAGTAGTATCGTGGTGGGGTCCCAGCATTTT.

This clone has only a few counts. This chain joins TRBV5-8 and TRBJ1-5; TRBD1 might be the D (6 bases). The CDR3 length is 14 residues. With 4 bases removed from V and 2 bases from J, the gap between germline ends came to 10 bases. Germline CDR1 SGHTS, CDR2 YDEGEE. DNA for the CDR3: TGTGCCAGCAGCCCGCCAGGGGGCAATCAGCCCCAGCATTTT. This codes for CASSPPGGNQPQHF.

The CDR3 sequence is CASSVGITRDGYTF. CDR3 nucleotide sequence: TGTGCCAGCAGCGTAGGGATCACTAGGGATGGCTACACCTTC. The rearrangement uses TRBV9 and TRBJ1-2; D gene uncertain. CDR1 is SGDLS, CDR2 YYNGEE, per germline. The V and J ends lost 0 bases and 6 bases respectively, with 12 bases between them. The CDR3 is made up of 14 amino acids.

V usage is TRBV28 and J usage is TRBJ1-2; D call uncertain. V lost 8 bases to trimming and J lost 1 base, with 8 bases between them. The CDR3 length is 12 residues. The germline CDR1 and CDR2 sequences are MDHEN and SYDVKM. DNA for the CDR3: TGTGCCAGCCGCCTCAATAACTATGGCTACACCTTC. It translates to CASRLNNYGYTF.

This clone appeared once. J is TRBJ2-3 and V is TRBV9; 10 nucleotides align to TRBD2. The germline CDR1 and CDR2 sequences are SGDLS and YYNGEE. CDR3 size: 16 residues. With V trimmed by 0 bases and J by 2 bases, 3 bases remained unmatched. The CDR3: CASSVATSGATDTQYF. CDR3 DNA sequence: TGTGCCAGCAGCGTAGCCACTAGCGGGGCCACAGATACGCAGTATTTT.

V usage is TRBV30 and J usage is TRBJ1-3; no clear D gene. The CDR3 consists of 12 residues. Trimming took off 8 bases at V and 3 bases at J, with 11 bases between the two ends. The germline gives CDR1 GTSNPN, CDR2 SVGIG (reference sequence). The CDR3 is CALSVSGNTIYF. CDR3 nucleotide sequence: TGTGCCCTGAGCGTTAGTGGAAACACCATATATTTT. The full variable domain, its missing parts supplied by reference TRBV30 and TRBJ1-3, is SQTIHQWPATLVQPVGSPLSLECTVEGTSNPNLYWYRQAAGRGLQLLFYSVGIGQISSEVPQNLSASRPQDRQFILSSKKLLLSDSGFYLCALSVSGNTIYFGEGSWLTVV.

This clone showed up just a few times. This chain joins TRBV2 and TRBJ1-5; 9 nucleotides align to TRBD1. CDR3 length: 14 amino acids. Germline lookup yields CDR1 SNHLY and CDR2 FYNNEI. J gave up 9 bases and V 3 bases, and 6 bases lay outside the gene matches. CDR3 sequence: CASSEGTGFTPQHF. CDR3 in DNA: TGTGCCAGCAGTGAGGGGACAGGGTTTACGCCCCAGCATTTT.

This clone was picked up one time. This chain links TRBV7-9 with TRBJ2-5; the match to TRBD1 covers 8 bases. CDR3 length: 12 amino acids. Germline trimming cut 8 bases from V and 7 bases from J; bases unmatched to any gene: 6. Germline CDR1 is SEHNR and CDR2 is FQNEAQ (reference sequence). DNA of the CDR3: TGTGCCAGCGTTCAGGGGGCTGGGACCCAGTACTTC. The encoded protein is CASVQGAGTQYF. The whole variable domain, remainder taken from reference TRBV7-9 and TRBJ2-5, is DTGVSQNPRHKITKRGQNVTFRCDPISEHNRLYWYRQTLGQGPEFLTYFQNEAQLEKSRLLSDRFSAERPKGSFSTLEIQRTEQGDSAMYLCASVQGAGTQYFGPGTRLLVL.

The V gene is TRBV7-2, the J gene TRBJ2-7, with D perhaps TRBD2 (6 bases). Germline V gene data show CDR1 as SGHTA and CDR2 as FQGNSA. Trimming left V 6 bases short and J 2 bases short, with 17 bases between. The CDR3 spans 15 residues. The CDR3 loop reads CASRVEGRHPYEQYF. The DNA of the CDR3 is TGTGCCAGCAGGGTGGAGGGGAGGCACCCCTACGAGCAGTACTTC. Combining the CDR3 with reference TRBV7-2 and TRBJ2-7 gives the whole variable domain GAGVSQSPSNKVTEKGKDVELRCDPISGHTALYWYRQSLGQGLEFLIYFQGNSAPDKSGLPSDRFSAERTGGSVSTLTIQRTQQEDSAVYLCASRVEGRHPYEQYFGPGTRLTVT.

The rearrangement links TRBV5-4 to TRBJ1-1, with D tentatively TRBD1 (5 bases). The CDR3 is 15 amino acids. The V end was cut by 4 bases, the J end by 4 bases, with 17 bases between. The germline V gene encodes CDR1 SGHNT and CDR2 YYREEE (reference sequence). For the CDR3, the DNA is TGTGCCAGCAGCCCCCTCCAGGGAGTAGGCACTGAAGCTTTCTTT. It specifies CASSPLQGVGTEAFF.

The chain recombines TRBV30 with TRBJ2-1; no reliable D call. Germline V gene data show CDR1 as GTSNPN and CDR2 as SVGIG (reference sequence). With 3 bases removed from V and 2 bases from J, the gap between germline ends came to 5 bases. The CDR3 totals 12 residues. The CDR3 loop is CAWSRAYNEQFF. DNA for the CDR3: TGTGCCTGGAGCCGGGCCTACAATGAGCAGTTCTTC.

The CDR3 DNA sequence: TGCGCCAGCAGCAACGGATGGACTCACACCGGGGAGCTGTTTTTT. As protein: CASSNGWTHTGELFF. The rearrangement joins TRBV4-3 to TRBJ2-2, with D possibly being TRBD2 (5 bases). With 5 bases removed from V and 3 bases from J, the gap between germline ends came to 13 bases. The CDR3 is 15 amino acids. Germline loops: CDR1 LGHNA, CDR2 YSLEER.

The chain recombines TRBV10-1 with TRBJ1-5; D is ambiguous. Trimming took off 7 bases at V and 11 bases at J, with 6 bases between the two ends. CDR1 is WNHNN, CDR2 SYGVQD, per germline (reference sequence). This CDR3 spans 9 amino acids. CDR3 amino acids: CASIWSQHF. The CDR3 DNA sequence: TGCGCCAGCATATGGTCCCAGCATTTT.

The rearrangement uses TRBV4-3 and TRBJ1-6, with TRBD1 matching 8 bases. V lost 0 bases to trimming and J lost 7 bases; unmatched junction nucleotides: 2. The CDR3 sequence is 15 residues long. Per the germline V gene, CDR1 is LGHNA and CDR2 is YSLEER. CDR3 in amino acids: CASSQDRQGNSPLHF. Written as DNA, the CDR3 is TGCGCCAGCAGCCAAGATCGACAGGGGAATTCACCCCTCCACTTT.

The CDR3: CASRGLAGKNNEQFF. CDR3 in DNA: TGTGCCAGCAGAGGACTAGCGGGAAAAAACAATGAGCAGTTCTTC. The rearrangement links TRBV2 to TRBJ2-1; TRBD2 matches 12 bases. This CDR3 has 15 amino acids. Germline CDR1 is SNHLY and CDR2 is FYNNEI. Trimming at V came to 6 bases and at J to 5 bases, leaving 5 bases not matched to a gene.

The V and J genes are TRBV2 and TRBJ1-1; no clear D. Germline V lookup: CDR1 SNHLY, CDR2 FYNNEI. V lost 6 bases to trimming and J lost 4 bases, with 15 bases between them. There are 14 residues in the CDR3. CDR3 loop: CASSSQPKGTEAFF. CDR3 DNA sequence: TGTGCCAGCAGCTCTCAACCGAAGGGCACTGAAGCTTTCTTT. Together with reference TRBV2 and TRBJ1-1, the CDR3 gives the full variable domain: EPEVTQTPSHQVTQMGQEVILRCVPISNHLYFYWYRQILGQKVEFLVSFYNNEISEKSEIFDDQFSVERPDGSNFTLKIRSTKLEDSAMYFCASSSQPKGTEAFFGQGTRLTVV.

CDR3 sequence reads: CAWSTRTGGSDTQYF. CDR3 nucleotides: TGTGCCTGGAGTACCCGGACAGGGGGGAGCGATACGCAGTATTTT. The chain is built from TRBV30 and TRBJ2-3, with 10 bases matching TRBD1. CDR1 is GTSNPN and CDR2 is SVGIG in the germline V gene (reference sequence). Trimming at V came to 2 bases and at J to 6 bases, leaving 8 bases not matched to a gene. This CDR3 is 15 amino acids long. Using reference TRBV30 and TRBJ2-3 for the parts outside the CDR3, the full variable domain is SQTIHQWPATLVQPVGSPLSLECTVEGTSNPNLYWYRQAAGRGLQLLFYSVGIGQISSEVPQNLSASRPQDRQFILSSKKLLLSDSGFYLCAWSTRTGGSDTQYFGPGTRLTVL.

V usage is TRBV6-5 and J usage is TRBJ1-2, with a weak D call TRBD1 (6 bases). V was shortened by 4 bases and J by 2 bases, with 11 bases between the two germline ends. CDR3 length: 14 residues. The V gene's germline CDR1 is MNHEY and CDR2 SVGAGI. The chain's CDR3 is CASSSLGGNYGYTF. CDR3 nucleotides: TGTGCCAGCAGTTCCCTCGGGGGCAACTATGGCTACACCTTC.

The V gene is TRBV7-8, the J gene TRBJ1-1, with no clear D. Germline V CDR1 and CDR2: SGHVS, FQNEAQ. This CDR3 is built from 12 residues. Between the trimmed V and J ends, which lost 5 bases and 3 bases, there was a span of 7 bases. Here the CDR3 DNA reads TGTGCCAGCAGCGGGTCGGACACTGAAGCTTTCTTT. Its translation: CASSGSDTEAFF.

The chain carries TRBV5-4 and TRBJ1-4; no definite D call. The CDR3 consists of 15 residues. Germline CDR1 and CDR2: SGHNT and YYREEE (reference sequence). V was pared by 0 bases and J by 5 bases, with 11 bases between. The CDR3 DNA reads TGTGCCAGCAGCTTGGAAGGGATCGCAAATGAAAAACTGTTTTTT. It encodes CASSLEGIANEKLFF.

Turning to this clone: Other DNA sequences in the same sample also yield this CDR3. The V gene is TRBV18, the J gene TRBJ2-5; D remains ambiguous. Trimming removed 6 bases from V and 1 base from J, with 6 bases in between. The germline gives CDR1 KGHSH, CDR2 LQKENI. The CDR3 contains 12 residues. CDR3 nucleotide sequence: TGTGCCAGCTCGCCGATCCAAGAGACCCAGTACTTC. Its protein is CASSPIQETQYF. Supplemented by reference TRBV18 and TRBJ2-5, the full variable domain reads NAGVMQNPRHLVRRRGQEARLRCSPMKGHSHVYWYRQLPEEGLKFMVYLQKENIIDESGMPKERFSAEFPKEGPSILRIQQVVRGDSAAYFCASSPIQETQYFGPGTRLLVL.